Following are 5 T cell receptor beta chains from one sample sequenced in a study of blood T cell repertoires in COVID-19. Measured with immunoSEQ multiplex PCR; TCRdb has only the in-frame clones, and not every one. This table has about 220,000 clones, over 75% appearing once. Sequenced input: peripheral blood. These receptor sequences come from a woman in her 70s with COVID-19, enrolled during active disease.

V usage is TRBV11-2 and J usage is TRBJ2-7, with D possibly being TRBD1 (5 bases). Germline values: CDR1 SGHAT, CDR2 FQNNGV. Trimming removed 3 bases at V and 1 base at J, with 7 bases between. The CDR3 is 13 residues long. The CDR3, as DNA: TGTGCCAGCAGCTTCGCAGGGTCCTACGAGCAGTACTTC. Translating gives CASSFAGSYEQYF.

This clone was picked up a small number of times. This chain uses TRBV24-1 with TRBJ2-1; 7 nucleotides line up with TRBD2. Germline V gene data show CDR1 as KGHDR and CDR2 as SFDVKD. There are 16 residues in the CDR3. With 2 bases clipped from V and 4 bases from J, the junction kept 7 bases outside the gene matches. The CDR3 region is CATSDSKRDRYNEQFF. CDR3 DNA sequence: TGTGCCACCAGTGATTCCAAGCGGGATCGATACAATGAGCAGTTCTTC.

This sequence joins TRBV3-1 (or the pseudogene TRBV3-2) and TRBJ1-2, with 10 nucleotides matching TRBD1. Per germline, CDR1 LGHDT and CDR2 YNNKEL (reference sequence). Trimming at V came to 2 bases and at J to 7 bases, leaving 10 bases not matched to a gene. The CDR3 spans 16 residues. For the CDR3, the DNA is TGTGCCAGCAGCCAACACGAGGGGACAGGGGTTGCTGGCTACACCTTC. Its translation: CASSQHEGTGVAGYTF.

The chain recombines TRBV15 with TRBJ1-5; tentative D call: TRBD1 (5 bases). This CDR3 comprises 14 residues. Germline assignment: CDR1 LNHNV and CDR2 YYDKDF (reference sequence). Trimming stripped 3 bases from V and 5 bases from J, with 11 bases between. The CDR3 bases are TGTGCCACCAGCAGCCCATCCAGGGATCAGCCCCAGCATTTT. Encoded protein: CATSSPSRDQPQHF.

This sequence joins TRBV19 and TRBJ2-7; TRBD1 matches 9 bases. Trimming removed 5 bases from V and 4 bases from J; junction bases left unmatched: 9. CDR3 length: 15 amino acids. CDR1 and CDR2 (germline): LNHDA, SQIVND (reference sequence). In DNA, the CDR3 is TGTGCCAGTAGTCAGATACAGGGGGCCCTATACGAGCAGTACTTC. It is translated as CASSQIQGALYEQYF. The full variable domain, completed using reference TRBV19 and TRBJ2-7, is DGGITQSPKYLFRKEGQNVTLSCEQNLNHDAMYWYRQDPGQGLRLIYYSQIVNDFQKGDIAEGYSVSREKKESFPLTVTSAQKNPTAFYLCASSQIQGALYEQYFGPGTRLTVT.